The next 26 T cell receptor beta chains were all read from a single sample in a study of cytomegalovirus exposure and HLA in healthy donors. Both 60 Vbeta primers and 13 Jbeta primers went into the PCR. Assay: immunoSEQ multiplex PCR; the TCRdb copy retains only in-frame clones and omits some. Among around 160,000 clones listed, approximately 67% were seen once. The sample was PBMCs. These receptor sequences come from a woman younger than 35 in good health and CMV-seropositive.

On this clone itself: The sample has other DNA sequences that encode this CDR3 too. The chain employs TRBV10-1 and TRBJ1-2, with D possibly being TRBD1 (6 bases). The CDR3 totals 13 residues. The V gene's germline CDR1 is WNHNN and CDR2 SYGVQD (reference sequence). V gave up 6 bases and J gave up 6 bases, with 14 bases separating them. The CDR3 sequence: CASSGDRIHGYTF. DNA of the CDR3: TGCGCCAGCAGCGGTGACAGGATACATGGCTACACCTTC.

The rearrangement links TRBV5-1 to TRBJ2-1; no firm D call. The CDR3 loop spans 16 amino acids. Germline loops: CDR1 SGHRS, CDR2 YFSETQ. The V gene lost 0 bases and the J gene lost 0 bases, with 10 bases spanning the gap. CDR3 in amino acids: CASSLAPASSYNEQFF. CDR3 coding DNA: TGCGCCAGCAGCTTGGCCCCAGCGAGCTCCTACAATGAGCAGTTCTTC.

This clone was recorded only once. V is TRBV5-1 and J is TRBJ1-1, with D possibly matching TRBD1 (6 bases). V was trimmed by 0 bases and J by 4 bases, leaving 19 bases between them. CDR1 is SGHRS and CDR2 is YFSETQ in the germline V gene. The CDR3 runs 17 residues. The CDR3 protein is CASSLGGGGGWGTEAFF. The CDR3 DNA is TGCGCCAGCAGCTTGGGGGGAGGGGGAGGATGGGGCACTGAAGCTTTCTTT.

The rearrangement links TRBV5-1 to TRBJ1-2; 9 positions agree with TRBD1. Germline loops: CDR1 SGHRS, CDR2 YFSETQ. This CDR3 is built from 17 residues. Losses at the gene ends were 1 base for V and 0 bases for J; bases not matched to a gene: 7. The CDR3 loop reads CASSLTGGAVPNYGYTF. CDR3 nucleotide sequence: TGCGCCAGCAGCTTGACAGGGGGCGCCGTCCCTAACTATGGCTACACCTTC. The complete variable domain, with remaining parts taken from reference TRBV5-1 and TRBJ1-2, reads KAGVTQTPRYLIKTRGQQVTLSCSPISGHRSVSWYQQTPGQGLQFLFEYFSETQRNKGNFPGRFSGRQFSNSRSEMNVSTLELGDSALYLCASSLTGGAVPNYGYTFGSGTRLTVV.

The V and J genes are TRBV7-6 and TRBJ2-2, with 8 bases lining up with TRBD2. The V segment lost 2 bases and the J segment 2 bases; nucleotides outside the gene matches: 13. CDR1 is SGHVS, CDR2 FNYEAQ, per germline. The CDR3 extends over 19 amino acids. DNA for the CDR3: TGTGCCAGCAGCTTAAGCGGGGCCCCGGGACTAGTAAACACCGGGGAGCTGTTTTTT. It specifies CASSLSGAPGLVNTGELFF. The variable domain in full, with the rest retrieved from reference TRBV7-6 and TRBJ2-2, is GAGVSQSPRYKVTKRGQDVALRCDPISGHVSLYWYRQALGQGPEFLTYFNYEAQQDKSGLPNDRFSAERPEGSISTLTIQRTEQRDSAMYRCASSLSGAPGLVNTGELFFGEGSRLTVL.

The chain couples TRBV28 to TRBJ1-3, with D maybe TRBD1 (5 bases). Trimming removed 7 bases from V and 8 bases from J, with 9 bases in between. Germline V gene sequence: CDR1 MDHEN, CDR2 SYDVKM. The CDR3 extends over 11 amino acids. The CDR3 sequence is CASNEGDTIYF. CDR3 coding DNA: TGTGCCAGCAATGAAGGGGACACCATATATTTT.

This clone was seen only a few times. The chain employs TRBV6-5 and TRBJ2-7; the D is unclear. Germline CDR1 reads MNHEY; CDR2 reads SVGAGI. This CDR3 contains 14 residues. Trimming took 6 bases from V and 2 from J, leaving 14 bases between them. CDR3 nucleotide sequence: TGTGCCAGCAGGCTGACCTACAGAGCCTACGAGCAGTACTTC. This encodes CASRLTYRAYEQYF.

The V and J genes are TRBV6-6 and TRBJ2-7; D might be TRBD1 (5 bases). The CDR3 runs 15 residues. The germline CDR1 and CDR2 sequences are MNHNY and SVGAGI (reference sequence). V was clipped by 6 bases and J by 2 bases, with 17 bases between them. DNA of the CDR3: TGTGCCAGCAGCTTTAAAACAGGTGTCACCTACGAGCAGTACTTC. Its protein product is CASSFKTGVTYEQYF.

The CDR3 protein is CASSYSGTATNEKLFF. The CDR3 bases are TGTGCCAGCAGTTACTCGGGGACAGCAACTAATGAAAAACTGTTTTTT. The chain is built from TRBV6-5 and TRBJ1-4; 7 nucleotides agree with TRBD1. CDR3 length: 16 residues. The trim removed 0 bases at V and 0 bases at J, leaving 1 base unmatched. Germline V gives CDR1 MNHEY, CDR2 SVGAGI.

The chain joins TRBV28 to TRBJ1-1; D unresolved. Trimming cost V 3 bases and J 4 bases, with 12 bases left between them. The CDR3 consists of 14 residues. Germline CDR1 MDHEN, CDR2 SYDVKM. For the CDR3, the DNA is TGTGCCAGCAGTTTGAACTTCGGGGTCACTGAAGCTTTCTTT. As protein: CASSLNFGVTEAFF.

The V gene is TRBV10-3, the J gene TRBJ2-1; D might be TRBD1 (5 bases). Looked up from germline, CDR1 is ENHRY and CDR2 is SYGVKD. V was shortened by 5 bases and J by 3 bases, with 8 bases between the two germline ends. The CDR3 covers 13 residues. CDR3 in amino acids: CAISPGIYNEQFF. For the CDR3, the DNA is TGTGCCATCAGTCCAGGGATCTACAATGAGCAGTTCTTC.

The gene calls are TRBV4-3 and TRBJ1-5, with D possibly matching TRBD1 (6 bases). CDR1 and CDR2 (germline): LGHNA, YSLEER. V was pared by 0 bases and J by 7 bases, with 13 bases between. This CDR3 has 15 residues. CDR3 loop: CASSQDAGEEQPQHF. The CDR3 bases are TGCGCCAGCAGCCAAGACGCAGGGGAAGAGCAGCCCCAGCATTTT.

The V call is TRBV19, the J call TRBJ2-2; TRBD1 matches at 7 bases. The CDR3 has 15 residues. The germline V gene encodes CDR1 LNHDA and CDR2 SQIVND (reference sequence). The V gene end was trimmed by 8 bases and the J gene end by 1 base; junction bases not matched to a gene: 7. The CDR3 DNA reads TGTGCCAGTCGGGGCAGGGGGTTGAACACCGGGGAGCTGTTTTTT. This translates into CASRGRGLNTGELFF.

The chain joins TRBV28 to TRBJ2-5; 8 bases are a match to TRBD1. Germline V gene sequence: CDR1 MDHEN, CDR2 SYDVKM. This CDR3 spans 16 amino acids. V shed 3 bases, J shed 3 bases, and the junction held 9 bases outside the gene matches. The CDR3 here is CASSFLPGQEKETQYF. The DNA of the CDR3 is TGTGCCAGCAGTTTCTTACCGGGACAGGAGAAAGAGACCCAGTACTTC. Drawing the rest from reference TRBV28 and TRBJ2-5, the complete variable domain is DVKVTQSSRYLVKRTGEKVFLECVQDMDHENMFWYRQDPGLGLRLIYFSYDVKMKEKGDIPEGYSVSREKKERFSLILESASTNQTSMYLCASSFLPGQEKETQYFGPGTRLLVL.

The chain joins TRBV23-1 to TRBJ1-5; D not resolved. TRBV23-1 is an ORF, and what it does is uncertain. The CDR3 spans 13 residues. Deletions cut 8 bases from V and 6 bases from J, with 14 bases between. The CDR3: CASYTRHCQPQHF. The CDR3 region has the DNA TGCGCCAGCTACACTCGACACTGTCAGCCCCAGCATTTT.

The table lists this clone with a few counts. The chain employs TRBV16 and TRBJ2-3, with D tentatively TRBD2 (6 bases). Germline CDR1 and CDR2: KGHSY and FQNENV. The ends were cut back, 2 bases at V and 6 bases at J, with 9 bases in the middle. CDR3 size: 13 residues. This chain's CDR3 is CASSQGLRDTQYF. In DNA, the CDR3 is TGTGCCAGCAGCCAAGGACTACGGGATACGCAGTATTTT.

The V call is TRBV7-6, the J call TRBJ2-3; 14 bases fit TRBD2. Per the germline V gene, CDR1 is SGHVS and CDR2 is FNYEAQ. CDR3 length: 16 amino acids. J was trimmed by 3 bases and V by 5 bases; bases with no gene match: 4. In nucleotides, the CDR3 is TGTGCCAGCAGCGACGGGACTAGCGGGAGTACAGATACGCAGTATTTT. Its translation: CASSDGTSGSTDTQYF.

This chain joins TRBV19 and TRBJ1-4, with D unresolved. Trimming cost V 7 bases and J 4 bases, with 16 bases left between them. Looked up from germline, CDR1 is LNHDA and CDR2 is SQIVND (reference sequence). The CDR3 has 15 amino acids. The CDR3 region has the DNA TGTGCCAGTACCAATAGGGTAGCGGGTAATGAAAAACTGTTTTTT. Translating gives CASTNRVAGNEKLFF.

This clone was counted only a few times. The chain carries TRBV4-3 and TRBJ2-5; 11 nucleotides align to TRBD2. CDR3 length: 16 residues. After removal of 3 bases from V and 5 bases from J, the junction contained 8 bases not matched to a gene. CDR1 and CDR2 from the germline V gene are LGHNA and YSLEER. CDR3 in amino acids: CASSQHIAGGPETQYF. The CDR3 nucleotides are TGCGCCAGCAGCCAGCATATAGCGGGGGGGCCGGAGACCCAGTACTTC.

The chain carries TRBV6-5 and TRBJ2-5; 10 nucleotides align to TRBD1. Germline V lookup: CDR1 MNHEY, CDR2 SVGAGI. J gave up 5 bases and V 4 bases, and 7 bases lay outside the gene matches. The CDR3 is 15 amino acids. CDR3 protein: CASSWDRGGGETQYF. The CDR3 region has the DNA TGTGCCAGCAGTTGGGACAGGGGTGGTGGGGAGACCCAGTACTTC.

V gene TRBV7-3 combines with J gene TRBJ2-3; 10 bases map to TRBD1. Germline CDR1 and CDR2: SGHTA and FQGTGA. The CDR3 covers 15 residues. With 2 bases clipped from V and 5 bases from J, the junction kept 4 bases outside the gene matches. This chain's CDR3 is CASSLGQGGGDTQYF. CDR3 nucleotide sequence: TGTGCCAGCAGCTTAGGACAGGGGGGGGGAGATACGCAGTATTTT. Based on the CDR3 plus reference TRBV7-3 and TRBJ2-3, the full variable domain is GAGVSQTPSNKVTEKGKYVELRCDPISGHTALYWYRQSLGQGPEFLIYFQGTGAADDSGLPNDRFFAVRPEGSVSTLKIQRTERGDSAVYLCASSLGQGGGDTQYFGPGTRLTVL.

The chain links TRBV5-5 to TRBJ2-5; D unclear. The ends were cut back, 2 bases at V and 2 bases at J, with 7 bases in the middle. The CDR3 extends over 13 amino acids. Per the germline V gene, CDR1 is SGHKS and CDR2 is YYEKEE (reference sequence). CDR3 DNA sequence: TGTGCCAGCAGCTTTGGTCAGCAAGAGACCCAGTACTTC. This encodes CASSFGQQETQYF.

The V call is TRBV6-6, the J call TRBJ2-1, with a weak D call TRBD2 (6 bases). V was pared by 2 bases and J by 3 bases, with 14 bases between. In germline, CDR1 is MNHNY, CDR2 SVGAGI (reference sequence). The CDR3 runs to 16 residues. The CDR3 reads CASSYPLAPNYNEQFF. The CDR3 nucleotides are TGTGCCAGCAGTTACCCACTAGCCCCGAACTACAATGAGCAGTTCTTC.

This chain uses TRBV29-1 with TRBJ2-7; 8 nucleotides match TRBD1. There are 15 residues in the CDR3. V dropped 7 bases and J dropped 0; count of bases not matched to a gene: 11. The V gene's germline CDR1 is SQVTM and CDR2 ANQGSEA. The DNA of the CDR3 is TGCAGCGCCCAGCAGGGGGCAGAGAACTCCTACGAGCAGTACTTC. This gives the protein CSAQQGAENSYEQYF.

V gene TRBV5-4 combines with J gene TRBJ2-7; D uncertain. The CDR3 totals 12 residues. Germline CDR1 is SGHNT and CDR2 is YYREEE (reference sequence). The V gene lost 4 bases and the J gene lost 3 bases, with 8 bases spanning the gap. The CDR3 here is CASSTNNYEQYF. CDR3 sequence (DNA): TGTGCCAGCAGCACCAACAACTACGAGCAGTACTTC.

This clone was counted a single time. The chain carries TRBV28 and TRBJ1-5; 11 nucleotides agree with TRBD1. Germline V gives CDR1 MDHEN, CDR2 SYDVKM. The CDR3 contains 20 residues. V lost 5 bases to trimming and J lost 0 bases; unmatched junction nucleotides: 15. CDR3 loop: CASSPNRGQGAGYSNQPQHF. The CDR3, as DNA: TGTGCCAGCAGTCCAAACAGAGGACAGGGGGCAGGATATAGCAATCAGCCCCAGCATTTT. Full variable domain (remainder filled in from reference TRBV28 and TRBJ1-5): DVKVTQSSRYLVKRTGEKVFLECVQDMDHENMFWYRQDPGLGLRLIYFSYDVKMKEKGDIPEGYSVSREKKERFSLILESASTNQTSMYLCASSPNRGQGAGYSNQPQHFGDGTRLSIL.